The sequence of this T cell receptor beta chain was determined in a study of T-cell reconstitution after alpha-beta-depleted transplantation in children. Points from the study as a whole: At the one-year point after transplant, T-cell counts and TCRbeta diversity were found to come mostly from T cells that had been newly produced. Surviving recipient cells, namely T cells and thymic progenitors, were the source of high day-60 TCRbeta diversity in some patients. Where alpha-beta T cells came from about two months after transplant was reportedly several hundred expanded graft clones.

This clonotype was counted at least ten times. Its target is unknown. Deletions cut 5 bases from V and 4 bases from J, with 14 bases between. CDR3 size: 14 residues. Germline V gene data show CDR1 as DFQATT and CDR2 as SNEGSKA (reference sequence). Using unique molecular identifiers, the investigators prepared the TCRbeta library. TCRdb re-called the PCR reads with MiXCR, one entry per CDR3 protein. The repertoire holds some 300,000 distinct CDR3 sequences, with just over 7.5% as singletons. The material was peripheral blood, obtained 360 days after TCRalphabeta/CD19-depleted stem cell transplant. The genes are TRBV20-1 and TRBJ2-2; possibly TRBD1 for D (5 bases). This receptor was identified in a female patient aged 2-10 years who had a stem cell transplant for Fanconi anemia, so the T cells may come from the graft donor. The DNA for the CDR3 is TGCAGTGCTTTTTCGATCGACAGCACCGGGGAGCTGTTTTTT. Protein sequence: CSAFSIDSTGELFF.